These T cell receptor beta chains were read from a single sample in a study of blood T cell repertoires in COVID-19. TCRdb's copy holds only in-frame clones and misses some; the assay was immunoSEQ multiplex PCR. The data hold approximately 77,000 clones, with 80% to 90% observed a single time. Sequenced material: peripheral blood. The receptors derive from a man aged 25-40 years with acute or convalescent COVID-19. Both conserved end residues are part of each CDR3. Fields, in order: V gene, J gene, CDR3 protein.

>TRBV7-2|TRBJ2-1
CASSYYHEQFF
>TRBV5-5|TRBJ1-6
CASSSIGQYNSPLHF
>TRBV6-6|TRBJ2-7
CASSKDSITFYEQYF
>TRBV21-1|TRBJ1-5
CASSKVSGTGVDQPQHF
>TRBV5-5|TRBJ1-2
CASSLVEGIGGYTF
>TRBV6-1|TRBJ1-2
CASSDQSTGGYTF
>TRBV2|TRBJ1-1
CASLTERDTEAFF
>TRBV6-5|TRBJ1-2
CASSWATGAGYTF
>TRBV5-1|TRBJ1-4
CASSLFSQNNEKLFF
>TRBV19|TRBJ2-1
CASSIDSGGSSYNEQFF
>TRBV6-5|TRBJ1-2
CASSYRGLGYGYTF
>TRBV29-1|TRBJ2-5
CSVSFTSRETQYF
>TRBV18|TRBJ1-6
CASSPVGWTGNSPLHF
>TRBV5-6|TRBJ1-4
CASSLRQGREKLFF
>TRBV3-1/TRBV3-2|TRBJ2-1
CASSQGQGQNEQFF
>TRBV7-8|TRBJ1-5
CASSAAGTVNQPQHF
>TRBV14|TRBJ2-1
CASSQFGGASPYNEQFF
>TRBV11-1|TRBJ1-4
CASSSLEGDNEKLFF
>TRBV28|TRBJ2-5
CASSRRGLKTQYF
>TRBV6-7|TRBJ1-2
CASKGGAAGYTF
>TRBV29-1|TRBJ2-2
CSVADRVPVGELFF
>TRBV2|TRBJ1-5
CASMRDRVDQPQHF
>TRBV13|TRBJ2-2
CASTGGGGELFF
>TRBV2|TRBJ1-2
CASTKGQSGPHGYTF
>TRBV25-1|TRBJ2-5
CASSALRGMETQYF
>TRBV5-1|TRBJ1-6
CASSLEQGSSYNSPLHF
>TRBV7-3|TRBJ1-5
CASSLEPRQPQHF
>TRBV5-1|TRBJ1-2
CASSPLQGRSGYTF
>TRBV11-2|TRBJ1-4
CASSPGTVYDEKLFF
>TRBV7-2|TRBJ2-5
CASSLNARGTETQYF
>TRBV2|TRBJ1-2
CASSDRSGGGYTF
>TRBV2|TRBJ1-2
CASWSNDGYTF
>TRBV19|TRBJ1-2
CASSRRDRADYGYTF
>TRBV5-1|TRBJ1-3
CASSPGQLSGNTIYF
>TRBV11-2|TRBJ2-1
CASSIRSSGSSYNEQFF
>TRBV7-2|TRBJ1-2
CASSSPGGIDGYTF
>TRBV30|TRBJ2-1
CAWSVLVVNEQFF
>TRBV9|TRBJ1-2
CASSPGDRGRYGYTF
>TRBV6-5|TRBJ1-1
CASNSPGEVNTEAFF
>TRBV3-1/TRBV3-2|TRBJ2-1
CASSREGGADEQFF
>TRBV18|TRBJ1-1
CASSPQLDKRNTEAFF